One sample yielded the 28 T cell receptor beta chains listed below, sequenced in a study of shared clonotypes between healthy human individuals. TCRdb's copy holds only in-frame clones and misses some; the assay was immunoSEQ multiplex PCR. The profile shows 2.3 million or so clones, approximately 93% of them singletons. The sequenced material came from naive CD4+ T cells from PBMCs. Specified subset: CD45RA+ positively selected. All receptors come from a man younger than 35 in good health. Some clones in this sample may be carry-over from other donors' samples.

The V and J genes are TRBV5-4 and TRBJ2-5; D gene uncertain. Trimming took 6 bases from V and 4 from J, leaving 25 bases between them. CDR1 and CDR2 from the germline V gene are SGHNT and YYREEE (reference sequence). The CDR3 length is 17 residues. For the CDR3, the DNA is TGTGCCAGCACCCACTCCCCCCACGTTGCCTACCGAGAGACCCAGTACTTC. Amino acid sequence: CASTHSPHVAYRETQYF.

The chain recombines TRBV6-5 with TRBJ1-5, with 8 bases identical to TRBD1. The J segment lost 7 bases and the V segment lost 4 bases, leaving 3 bases of the junction unmatched. Germline assignment: CDR1 MNHEY and CDR2 SVGAGI. This CDR3 is 13 amino acids long. The CDR3 spells CASSWSGGQPQHF. CDR3 bases: TGTGCCAGCAGTTGGTCAGGGGGCCAGCCCCAGCATTTT.

The CDR3 reads CASSLKGPGRRYEQYF. The CDR3 DNA reads as TGTGCCAGCAGCTTAAAAGGACCGGGACGACGCTACGAGCAGTACTTC. This chain links TRBV7-9 with TRBJ2-7; the D call may be TRBD1 or TRBD2 (5 bases each). This CDR3 has 16 residues. V lost 2 bases and J 3 bases, leaving 17 bases between the germline ends. Per germline, CDR1 SEHNR and CDR2 FQNEAQ (reference sequence).

The gene calls are TRBV6-1 and TRBJ2-7; the D gene is possibly TRBD2 (6 bases). Per germline, CDR1 MNHNS and CDR2 SASEGT. The V end lost 0 bases, the J end lost 2 bases, and 11 bases lay between the germline ends. The CDR3 loop spans 15 amino acids. Here the CDR3 reads CASSEAYGGPYEQYF. The CDR3 nucleotides read TGTGCCAGCAGTGAAGCGTACGGGGGACCCTACGAGCAGTACTTC.

This chain uses TRBV7-9 with TRBJ1-4; D uncertain. Trimming removed 5 bases at V and 4 bases at J, with 14 bases between. Germline lookup yields CDR1 SEHNR and CDR2 FQNEAQ (reference sequence). The CDR3 is 15 amino acids. For the CDR3, the DNA is TGTGCCAGCAGCCGTGTGGCCCCTTATAATGAAAAACTGTTTTTT. The encoded protein is CASSRVAPYNEKLFF.

A few counts support this clone. The chain recombines TRBV7-2 with TRBJ1-1; D unclear. The V and J ends lost 1 base and 0 bases respectively, with 9 bases between them. The CDR3 totals 15 residues. Germline V gives CDR1 SGHTA, CDR2 FQGNSA. In nucleotides, the CDR3 is TGTGCCAGCAGCTTAGGGTCCCATATGAACACTGAAGCTTTCTTT. Translating gives CASSLGSHMNTEAFF. The variable domain in full, with the rest retrieved from reference TRBV7-2 and TRBJ1-1, is GAGVSQSPSNKVTEKGKDVELRCDPISGHTALYWYRQSLGQGLEFLIYFQGNSAPDKSGLPSDRFSAERTGGSVSTLTIQRTQQEDSAVYLCASSLGSHMNTEAFFGQGTRLTVV.

V and J are TRBV4-2 and TRBJ2-7; possibly TRBD2 for D (6 bases). V lost 0 bases, J lost 6 bases, and 15 bases lay in between. Germline loops: CDR1 LGHNA, CDR2 YNFKEQ. The CDR3 has 15 residues. The CDR3 spells CASSQDQGTRSEQYF. The CDR3, as DNA: TGTGCCAGCAGCCAAGATCAAGGGACTCGGTCCGAGCAGTACTTC.

The genes are TRBV7-9 and TRBJ1-2, with 7 bases matching TRBD1. Germline CDR1 and CDR2: SEHNR and FQNEAQ (reference sequence). The J segment lost 3 bases and the V segment lost 3 bases, leaving 4 bases of the junction unmatched. CDR3 length equals 14 residues. CDR3 bases: TGTGCCAGCAGCTTTGGCCAGGGGGACTATGGCTACACCTTC. Encoded protein: CASSFGQGDYGYTF.

Remarks on this clone: The same CDR3 arises from other DNA sequences in this sample as well. The V call is TRBV7-9, the J call TRBJ2-3, with no clear D. The CDR3 totals 11 residues. V lost 5 bases to trimming and J lost 4 bases, with 4 bases between them. The germline CDR1 and CDR2 sequences are SEHNR and FQNEAQ (reference sequence). CDR3 amino acids: CASSLSDTQYF. CDR3 sequence (DNA): TGTGCCAGCAGCCTCTCAGATACGCAGTATTTT.

The V gene is TRBV7-9, the J gene TRBJ1-5; no clear D. The germline gives CDR1 SEHNR, CDR2 FQNEAQ (reference sequence). V lost 1 base and J 4 bases, leaving 8 bases between the germline ends. This CDR3 spans 14 amino acids. The CDR3 protein is CASSLGAVNQPQHF. In DNA form, the CDR3 reads TGTGCCAGCAGCTTAGGGGCAGTAAATCAGCCCCAGCATTTT.

The chain is built from TRBV20-1 and TRBJ1-1, with TRBD1 matching over 7 bases. The CDR3 runs 11 residues. V lost 5 bases and J lost 8; bases outside the gene matches: 5. In germline, CDR1 is DFQATT, CDR2 SNEGSKA (reference sequence). Here the CDR3 reads CSAPRQGEAFF. The CDR3 DNA reads as TGCAGTGCTCCTAGACAGGGAGAAGCTTTCTTT.

This clone was seen once. The chain is built from TRBV10-1 and TRBJ2-1; D is perhaps TRBD2 (5 bases). The germline V gene encodes CDR1 WNHNN and CDR2 SYGVQD (reference sequence). V lost 0 bases to trimming and J lost 7 bases, with 10 bases between them. The CDR3 runs to 14 residues. For the CDR3, the DNA is TGCGCCAGCAGTGAGTCGGGAGTGGGGAATGAGCAGTTCTTC. This sequence encodes CASSESGVGNEQFF.

The chain recombines TRBV6-6 with TRBJ2-1; no clear D. Germline loops: CDR1 MNHNY, CDR2 SVGAGI (reference sequence). The CDR3 runs to 14 residues. The V gene lost 5 bases and the J gene lost 0 bases, with 8 bases spanning the gap. CDR3 sequence reads: CASSQLGSYNEQFF. The CDR3 bases are TGTGCCAGCAGTCAACTGGGCTCCTACAATGAGCAGTTCTTC.

V gene TRBV2 combines with J gene TRBJ2-1, with 8 bases fitting TRBD2. CDR3 length equals 12 residues. Germline V CDR1 and CDR2: SNHLY, FYNNEI. Trimming at V came to 7 bases and at J to 9 bases, leaving 5 bases not matched to a gene. The CDR3 region is CASTTGGSEQFF. CDR3 coding DNA: TGTGCCAGCACCACGGGGGGGAGTGAGCAGTTCTTC. Full variable domain (rest looked up from reference TRBV2 and TRBJ2-1): EPEVTQTPSHQVTQMGQEVILRCVPISNHLYFYWYRQILGQKVEFLVSFYNNEISEKSEIFDDQFSVERPDGSNFTLKIRSTKLEDSAMYFCASTTGGSEQFFGPGTRLTVL.

V is TRBV5-6 and J is TRBJ1-1, with TRBD1 matching 7 bases. With V trimmed by 0 bases and J by 8 bases, 16 bases remained unmatched. The CDR3 runs to 17 residues. CDR1 SGHDT and CDR2 YYEEEE come from the germline V gene. CDR3 region: CASSLEERRGGSKEAFF. As DNA, the CDR3 is TGTGCCAGCAGCTTGGAAGAAAGGCGAGGGGGCTCGAAAGAAGCTTTCTTT. The entire variable domain, with the rest obtained from reference TRBV5-6 and TRBJ1-1, is as follows: DAGVTQSPTHLIKTRGQQVTLRCSPKSGHDTVSWYQQALGQGPQFIFQYYEEEERQRGNFPDRFSGHQFPNYSSELNVNALLLGDSALYLCASSLEERRGGSKEAFFGQGTRLTVV.

The chain has TRBV25-1 and TRBJ2-5; TRBD1 or TRBD2 may be the D gene (5 bases each). Germline CDR1 MGHDK, CDR2 SYGVNS. Trimming shortened V by 3 bases and J by 2 bases, and 16 bases separated the two germline ends. The CDR3 has 16 residues. The CDR3: CASSDLGDEYQETQYF. The DNA of the CDR3 is TGTGCCAGCAGTGATTTAGGGGACGAGTATCAAGAGACCCAGTACTTC.

The genes are TRBV12-5 and TRBJ2-3; 10 positions match TRBD2. The V segment lost 6 bases and the J segment 1 base; nucleotides outside the gene matches: 4. Germline values: CDR1 LGHNT, CDR2 FRNRAP. This CDR3 has 15 residues. The CDR3 DNA follows: TGTGCTAGTGGCCGAGGACTAGCGGGCACAGATACGCAGTATTTT. This translates into CASGRGLAGTDTQYF.

The V call is TRBV7-9, the J call TRBJ2-5; TRBD2 aligns across 10 bases. The V gene's germline CDR1 is SEHNR and CDR2 FQNEAQ (reference sequence). Trimming took 5 bases from V and 2 from J; bases not matched to a gene: 5. The CDR3 sequence is 15 residues long. The CDR3 protein is CASSIGLAVQETQYF. CDR3 sequence (DNA): TGTGCCAGCAGCATCGGACTAGCGGTACAAGAGACCCAGTACTTC. The variable domain in full, with the rest retrieved from reference TRBV7-9 and TRBJ2-5, is DTGVSQNPRHKITKRGQNVTFRCDPISEHNRLYWYRQTLGQGPEFLTYFQNEAQLEKSRLLSDRFSAERPKGSFSTLEIQRTEQGDSAMYLCASSIGLAVQETQYFGPGTRLLVL.

This chain joins TRBV28 and TRBJ1-2, with D uncertain. V was shortened by 6 bases and J by 7 bases, with 15 bases between the two germline ends. This CDR3 spans 13 amino acids. Per the germline V gene, CDR1 is MDHEN and CDR2 is SYDVKM. The CDR3 coding sequence is TGTGCCAGCAGCTCGCCTGCGATGGCTGGCTACACCTTC. It yields the protein CASSSPAMAGYTF.

CDR3 nucleotides: TGTGCCAGCAGTTTATGGAGGGCCGCGAGGCAGCCCCAGCATTTT. Amino acid sequence: CASSLWRAARQPQHF. The rearrangement uses TRBV28 and TRBJ1-5, with no clear D. The CDR3 has 15 amino acids. Per germline, CDR1 MDHEN and CDR2 SYDVKM. The V end lost 0 bases, the J end lost 7 bases, and 13 bases lay between the germline ends.

In this sample, this clone turned up once. The CDR3 nucleotides read TGTGCCAGCAGCTTGTGGGAAAACCAAGAGACCCAGTACTTC. Its protein product is CASSLWENQETQYF. V gene TRBV5-8 combines with J gene TRBJ2-5; D is ambiguous. The CDR3 length is 14 residues. V lost 1 base and J lost 0, with 7 bases in between. Germline CDR1 and CDR2: SGHTS and YDEGEE.

The chain joins TRBV5-1 to TRBJ2-2; no firm D call. In germline, CDR1 is SGHRS, CDR2 YFSETQ. The CDR3 contains 13 residues. The ends were cut back, 0 bases at V and 7 bases at J, with 7 bases in the middle. CDR3 sequence (DNA): TGCGCCAGCAGCTTGGCCTGGGGCGGGGAGCTGTTTTTT. Translating gives CASSLAWGGELFF.

This clone was counted only a few times. The gene calls are TRBV28 and TRBJ1-2, with a tentative D call TRBD1 (5 bases). Germline V gene data show CDR1 as MDHEN and CDR2 as SYDVKM. Trimming shortened V by 2 bases and J by 13 bases, and 17 bases separated the two germline ends. This CDR3 contains 13 residues. The CDR3 DNA reads TGTGCCAGCAGTTTAGGGGACCCCTTTCGGGGCACCTTC. It yields the protein CASSLGDPFRGTF.

The chain uses TRBV29-1 and TRBJ2-7, with 10 bases identical to TRBD2. The CDR3 runs to 15 residues. V shed 5 bases, J shed 4 bases, and the junction held 11 bases outside the gene matches. Per the germline V gene, CDR1 is SQVTM and CDR2 is ANQGSEA. CDR3: CSVWLPTSGFYEQYF. CDR3 coding DNA: TGCAGCGTTTGGTTACCGACTAGCGGGTTTTACGAGCAGTACTTC.

In the case of this clone: Different DNA sequences within this sample yield the same CDR3. The J gene is TRBJ2-6, the V gene TRBV28, with D unclear. Germline CDR1 and CDR2: MDHEN and SYDVKM. Between the trimmed V and J ends, which lost 3 bases and 0 bases, there was a span of 6 bases. The CDR3 runs 15 residues. The CDR3 loop is CASSFWGSGANVLTF. DNA for the CDR3: TGTGCCAGCAGTTTTTGGGGCTCTGGGGCCAACGTCCTGACTTTC.

The V gene is TRBV27, the J gene TRBJ1-2; D is possibly TRBD1 (5 bases). CDR1 is MNHEY, CDR2 SMNVEV, per germline (reference sequence). Trimming shortened V by 5 bases and J by 7 bases, and 23 bases separated the two germline ends. This CDR3 spans 16 amino acids. The CDR3 loop is CASSPRAGLVDGGYTF. The CDR3 DNA reads as TGTGCCAGCAGTCCCCGAGCGGGACTGGTGGATGGTGGCTACACCTTC.

The chain uses TRBV7-2 and TRBJ2-1; unclear D gene. The CDR3 has 13 amino acids. Germline CDR1 reads SGHTA; CDR2 reads FQGNSA. The germline V and J ends were trimmed by 7 bases and 6 bases, with 13 bases remaining between them. The CDR3 DNA sequence: TGTGCCAGCATCCAGTTATATGGCAATGAGCAGTTCTTC. Residues: CASIQLYGNEQFF.

The chain combines TRBV13 with TRBJ1-1; D remains unclear. Germline CDR1 and CDR2: PRHDT and FYEKMQ (reference sequence). The CDR3 covers 13 residues. V lost 4 bases and J 5 bases, leaving 11 bases between the germline ends. The CDR3 is CASSSLTATEAFF. The CDR3 nucleotides read TGTGCCAGCAGCTCCCTAACTGCGACTGAAGCTTTCTTT.